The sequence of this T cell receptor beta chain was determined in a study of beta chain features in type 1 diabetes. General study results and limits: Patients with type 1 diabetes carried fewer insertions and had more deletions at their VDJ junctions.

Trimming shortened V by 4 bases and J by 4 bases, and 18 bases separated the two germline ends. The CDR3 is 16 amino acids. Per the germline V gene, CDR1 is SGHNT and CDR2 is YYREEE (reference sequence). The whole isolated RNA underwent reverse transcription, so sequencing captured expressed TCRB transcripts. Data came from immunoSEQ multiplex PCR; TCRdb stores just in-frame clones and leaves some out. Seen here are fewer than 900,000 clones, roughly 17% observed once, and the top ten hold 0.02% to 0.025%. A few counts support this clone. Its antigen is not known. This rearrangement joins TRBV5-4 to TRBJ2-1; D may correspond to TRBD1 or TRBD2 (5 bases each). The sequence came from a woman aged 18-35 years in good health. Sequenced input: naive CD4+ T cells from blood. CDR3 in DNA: TGTGCCAGCAGCCTCCAGACCGGGACCAATTACAATGAGCAGTTCTTC. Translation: CASSLQTGTNYNEQFF.